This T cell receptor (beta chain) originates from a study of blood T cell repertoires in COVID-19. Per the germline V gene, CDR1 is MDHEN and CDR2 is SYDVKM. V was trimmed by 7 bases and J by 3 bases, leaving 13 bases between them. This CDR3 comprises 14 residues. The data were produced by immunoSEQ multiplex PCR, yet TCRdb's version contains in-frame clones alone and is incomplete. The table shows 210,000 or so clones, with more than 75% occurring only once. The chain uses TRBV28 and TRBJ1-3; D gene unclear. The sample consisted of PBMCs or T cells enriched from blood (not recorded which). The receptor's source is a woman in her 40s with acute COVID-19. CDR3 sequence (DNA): TGTGCCAGCACCAAAGGGAGGAGTGGAAACACCATATATTTT. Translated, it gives CASTKGRSGNTIYF.